This TCR beta chain was recorded in a study of blood T cell repertoires in COVID-19. In the study overall: Material from acute and convalescent COVID-19 was sourced from the United States, Italy and Spain.

Per germline, CDR1 MNHEY and CDR2 SVGAGI. CDR3 length: 15 amino acids. Trimming took 10 bases from V and 0 from J, leaving 16 bases between them. Authors' methods: From reference gene primer amplification, estimates of nucleated cell counts were derived. Generated by immunoSEQ multiplex PCR, the TCRdb table keeps only in-frame clones and is missing some. D and trimming come from the DNA, and the V and J calls and clone size come from that table. The data hold approximately 240,000 clones, with 90% to 95% observed a single time. This study enrolled people aged about 18 to 100 from roughly 24 US geographic areas.

What was sequenced was PBMCs or T cells enriched from blood (not recorded which). The V gene is TRBV6-5, the J gene TRBJ1-3; D is possibly TRBD1 (5 bases). The origin of this receptor is a woman younger than 35 who had recovered from COVID-19. As DNA, the CDR3 is TGTGCCATCAATTCCAGGGTTATCTCTGGAAACACCATATATTTT. It is translated as CAINSRVISGNTIYF.